The following is a T cell receptor (beta chain) sequence with its context. The data originate from a study of blood T cell repertoires in COVID-19. In the study overall: The United States, Italy and Spain supplied acute and convalescent COVID-19 samples.

The V end was cut by 8 bases, the J end by 7 bases, with 9 bases between. This CDR3 has 11 amino acids. Generated by immunoSEQ multiplex PCR, the TCRdb table keeps only in-frame clones and is missing some. The table records 50,000 to 75,000 clones, 91% of them present only once. Sequenced input: peripheral blood. This clonotype was obtained from a human donor in a cohort sampled during active COVID-19. This chain uses TRBV12-3 or TRBV12-4 with TRBJ2-1; the D is unclear. The CDR3 protein is CASELRNEQFF. The CDR3 bases are TGTGCCAGCGAGCTACGGAATGAGCAGTTCTTC.